The present entry profiles one T cell receptor beta chain with its context. Its antigen is as yet unknown. The sample originates from a study of shared clonotypes between healthy human individuals. Overall study results and limits: Researchers sampled only blood; tissue repertoires likely differ.

The data were produced by immunoSEQ multiplex PCR, yet TCRdb's version contains in-frame clones alone and is incomplete. This repertoire shows around 240,000 clones, 65% to 70% found once; its top ten account for 11%. V lost 0 bases and J lost 7; bases outside the gene matches: 6. Looked up from germline, CDR1 is SGHRS and CDR2 is YFSETQ. The CDR3 is 16 residues long. This clonotype was obtained from a young man in good health. Sequenced input: memory CD4+ T cells sorted from blood. The sample's subset: CD45RA-negative fraction. The gene calls are TRBV5-1 and TRBJ2-1; 11 nucleotides match TRBD2. This CDR3 reads CASSLVAGGPRNEQFF. DNA of the CDR3: TGCGCCAGCAGCTTGGTAGCGGGAGGGCCTAGGAATGAGCAGTTCTTC.